Listed below are T cell receptor beta chains from one sample, sequenced in a study of shared clonotypes between healthy human individuals. The protocol was immunoSEQ multiplex PCR, while the TCRdb copy is restricted to in-frame clones and leaves out a portion. The sample has about 710,000 clones, 55% to 85% seen once. Specimen: memory CD4+ T cells sorted from blood. The receptors shown here come from a woman in her 30s in good health. Each CDR3 is given without its conserved first and last residue.

v_call cdr3_aa
TRBV10-2 ASTLRGGFGELF
TRBV5-1 ASRSRAEKNIQY
TRBV6-4 ASSDSGTSGINEQY
TRBV2 ASSDQRNSYEQY
TRBV27 ASRLNRAYTEAF
TRBV29-1 SVEYRGLVTEAF
TRBV15 ATSRGDRGYQPQH
TRBV7-9 ASSSQGPDTEAF
TRBV6-6 ASSQQGSKNIQY
TRBV19 ASSIPGIYGYT
TRBV7-9 ASSLRREGSDTQY
TRBV6-5 ASSYLKGQGHEQY
TRBV4-1 ASSTGLAGNTGELF
TRBV6-5 ASSRRETQY
TRBV7-9 ASSLQTDVSYT
TRBV28 ASSKVGAETQY
TRBV6-5 ASSTLAGGLNTQY
TRBV18 ASSPGQGAREQY
TRBV7-2 ASSLIFGGCETQY
TRBV4-1 ASSQALAGYNEQF
TRBV5-8 ASSLDRFSEKLF
TRBV28 ASRPGTVYGYT
TRBV9 ASSVAGEVSYEQY
TRBV7-9 ASSPSGTSFSDTQY
TRBV7-7 ASSLDQGETQY
TRBV5-6 ASSGTRVGTEAF
TRBV7-9 ASSLFREGQYEQY
TRBV9 ASSVVGVGAQFTDTQY
TRBV19 ASSVRTGSDNEKLF
TRBV28 ASRPMGNSYEQY
TRBV6-5 ASRTGGFSQPQH
TRBV5-1 ASSLVATNEKLF
TRBV27 ASSPLQGAMDGYT
TRBV5-1 ASSSRVRPYEQY
TRBV5-1 ASSLGDRDTGELF
TRBV19 ASLDRGVYGYT
TRBV19 ASSRLDSTNTGELF
TRBV2 ASKTGGVNYGYT
TRBV30 AWRQRLPPYEQY
TRBV5-1 ASSLDGAPNQPQH
TRBV4-2 ASSQDRENADTQY
TRBV11-2 ASSLVWRQAARNTGELF
TRBV7-2 ASSPNTGELF
TRBV15 ATSDPSRGDTGELF
TRBV7-2 ASSPLQGATGELF
TRBV14 ASSQEYRIYNEQF
TRBV28 ASTRGGSYNEQF
TRBV28 ASRSGGYGYT
TRBV7-2 ASSLAPPGGGSQETQY